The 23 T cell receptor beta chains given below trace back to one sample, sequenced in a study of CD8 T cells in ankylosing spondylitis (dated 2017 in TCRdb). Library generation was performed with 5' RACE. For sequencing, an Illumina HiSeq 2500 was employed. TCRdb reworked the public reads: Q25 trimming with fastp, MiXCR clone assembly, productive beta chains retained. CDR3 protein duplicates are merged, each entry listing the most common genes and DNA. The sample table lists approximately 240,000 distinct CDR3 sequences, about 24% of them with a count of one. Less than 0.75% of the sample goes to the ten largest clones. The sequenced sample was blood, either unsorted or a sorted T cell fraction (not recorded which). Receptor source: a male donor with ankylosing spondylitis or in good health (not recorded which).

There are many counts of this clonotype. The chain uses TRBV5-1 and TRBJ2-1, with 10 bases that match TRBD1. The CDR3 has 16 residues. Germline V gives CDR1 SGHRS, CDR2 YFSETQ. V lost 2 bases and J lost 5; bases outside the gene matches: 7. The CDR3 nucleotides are TGCGCCAGCAGCTTCGACAGGGGGCTAGGGAACAATGAGCAGTTCTTC. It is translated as CASSFDRGLGNNEQFF. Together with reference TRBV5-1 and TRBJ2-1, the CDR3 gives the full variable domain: KAGVTQTPRYLIKTRGQQVTLSCSPISGHRSVSWYQQTPGQGLQFLFEYFSETQRNKGNFPGRFSGRQFSNSRSEMNVSTLELGDSALYLCASSFDRGLGNNEQFFGPGTRLTVL.

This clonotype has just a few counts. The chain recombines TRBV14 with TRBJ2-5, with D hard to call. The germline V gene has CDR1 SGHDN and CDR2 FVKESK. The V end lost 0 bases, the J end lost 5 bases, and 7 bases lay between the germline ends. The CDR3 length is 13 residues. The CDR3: CASSQDLLETQYF. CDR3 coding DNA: TGTGCCAGCAGCCAAGATCTACTTGAGACCCAGTACTTC.

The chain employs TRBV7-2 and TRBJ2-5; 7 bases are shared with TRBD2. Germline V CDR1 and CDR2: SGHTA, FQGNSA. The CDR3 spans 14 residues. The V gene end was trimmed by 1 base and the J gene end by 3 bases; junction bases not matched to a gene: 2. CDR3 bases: TGTGCCAGCAGCTTAGAACTAGCGAAAGAGACCCAGTACTTC. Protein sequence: CASSLELAKETQYF.

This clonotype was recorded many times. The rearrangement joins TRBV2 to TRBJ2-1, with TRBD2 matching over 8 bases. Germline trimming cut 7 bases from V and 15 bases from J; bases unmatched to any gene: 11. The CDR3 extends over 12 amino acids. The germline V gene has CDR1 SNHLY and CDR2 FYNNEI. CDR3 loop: CASTLRGGRWFF. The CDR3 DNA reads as TGTGCCAGCACCCTACGGGGGGGCCGGTGGTTCTTC.

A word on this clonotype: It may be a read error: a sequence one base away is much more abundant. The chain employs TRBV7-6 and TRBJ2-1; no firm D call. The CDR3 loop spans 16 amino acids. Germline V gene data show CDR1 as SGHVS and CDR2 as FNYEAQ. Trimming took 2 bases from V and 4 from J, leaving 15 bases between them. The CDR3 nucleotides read TGTGCCAGCAGCTTATGGCCGAGAACTCCTTACAATGAGCAGTTCTTC. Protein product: CASSLWPRTPYNEQFF.

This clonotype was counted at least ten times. In DNA, the CDR3 is TGCAGTACAACCGGGACAGGAAGTTACGAGCAGTACTTC. Translated: CSTTGTGSYEQYF. The chain uses TRBV20-1 and TRBJ2-7, with 8 bases that match TRBD1. After removal of 8 bases from V and 4 bases from J, the junction contained 10 bases not matched to a gene. CDR1 is DFQATT and CDR2 is SNEGSKA in the germline V gene (reference sequence). The CDR3 length is 13 residues.

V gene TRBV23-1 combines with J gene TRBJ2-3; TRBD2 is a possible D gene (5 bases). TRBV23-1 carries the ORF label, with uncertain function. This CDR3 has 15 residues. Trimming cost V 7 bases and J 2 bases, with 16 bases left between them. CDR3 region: CASILSGSVTDTQYF. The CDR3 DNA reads TGCGCCAGCATTTTATCGGGGTCCGTCACAGATACGCAGTATTTT.

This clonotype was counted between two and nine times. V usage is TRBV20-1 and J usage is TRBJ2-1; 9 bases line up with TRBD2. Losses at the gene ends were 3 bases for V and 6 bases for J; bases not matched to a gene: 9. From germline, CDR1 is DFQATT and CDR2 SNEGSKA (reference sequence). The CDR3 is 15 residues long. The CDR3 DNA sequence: TGCAGTGCTAGCGGGGAAGCGGGGGGCTCCAATGAGCAGTTCTTC. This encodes CSASGEAGGSNEQFF.

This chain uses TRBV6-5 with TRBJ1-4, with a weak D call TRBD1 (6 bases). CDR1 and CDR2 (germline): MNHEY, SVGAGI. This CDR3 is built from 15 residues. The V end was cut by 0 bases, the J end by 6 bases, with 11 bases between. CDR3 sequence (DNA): TGTGCCAGCAGTTACTCGCGGACAGCCTATGAAAAACTGTTTTTT. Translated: CASSYSRTAYEKLFF.

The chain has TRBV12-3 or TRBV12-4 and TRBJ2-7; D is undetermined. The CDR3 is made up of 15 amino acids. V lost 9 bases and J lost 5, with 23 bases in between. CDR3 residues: CARSRYGSGCDEQYF. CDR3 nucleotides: TGTGCCAGAAGCAGGTATGGATCAGGATGTGACGAGCAGTACTTC.

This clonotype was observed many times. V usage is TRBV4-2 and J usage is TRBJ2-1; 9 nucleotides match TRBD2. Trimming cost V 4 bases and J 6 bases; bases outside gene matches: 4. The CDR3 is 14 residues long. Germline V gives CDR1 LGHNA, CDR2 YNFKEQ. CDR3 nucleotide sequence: TGTGCCAGCAGCCTAAGCGGGGGGTCCAATGAGCAGTTCTTC. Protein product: CASSLSGGSNEQFF.

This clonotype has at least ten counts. CDR3 nucleotide sequence: TGTGCCAGCAGTTTCGGGAGAGCGAGAGGAAACACCATATATTTT. Its protein is CASSFGRARGNTIYF. V usage is TRBV12-3 or TRBV12-4 and J usage is TRBJ1-3; D unclear. The V end was cut by 3 bases, the J end by 4 bases, with 13 bases between. The CDR3 covers 15 residues.

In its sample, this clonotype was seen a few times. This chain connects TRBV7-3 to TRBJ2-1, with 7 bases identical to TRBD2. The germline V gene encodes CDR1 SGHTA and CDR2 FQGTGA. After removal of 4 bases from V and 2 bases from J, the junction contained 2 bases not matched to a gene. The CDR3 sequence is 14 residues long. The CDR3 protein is CASSSTSAYNEQFF. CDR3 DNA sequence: TGTGCCAGCAGCTCCACTAGCGCCTACAATGAGCAGTTCTTC.

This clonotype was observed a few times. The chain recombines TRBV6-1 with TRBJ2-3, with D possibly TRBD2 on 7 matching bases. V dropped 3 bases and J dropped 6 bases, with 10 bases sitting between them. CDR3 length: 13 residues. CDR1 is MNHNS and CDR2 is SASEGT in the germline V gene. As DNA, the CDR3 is TGTGCCAGCAGTGATAGGGGGGGCGATACGCAGTATTTT. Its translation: CASSDRGGDTQYF.

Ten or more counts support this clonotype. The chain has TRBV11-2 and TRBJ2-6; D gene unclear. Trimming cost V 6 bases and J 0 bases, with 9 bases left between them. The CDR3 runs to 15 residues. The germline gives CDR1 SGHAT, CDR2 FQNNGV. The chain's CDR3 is CASSPRSSGANVLTF. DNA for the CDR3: TGTGCCAGCAGTCCCAGGAGCTCTGGGGCCAACGTCCTGACTTTC.

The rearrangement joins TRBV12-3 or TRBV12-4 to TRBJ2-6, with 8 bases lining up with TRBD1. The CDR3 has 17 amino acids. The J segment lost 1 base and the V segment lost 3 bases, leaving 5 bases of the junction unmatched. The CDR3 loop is CASSLGTGLSGANVLTF. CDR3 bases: TGTGCCAGCAGTTTGGGGACAGGTCTATCTGGGGCCAACGTCCTGACTTTC.

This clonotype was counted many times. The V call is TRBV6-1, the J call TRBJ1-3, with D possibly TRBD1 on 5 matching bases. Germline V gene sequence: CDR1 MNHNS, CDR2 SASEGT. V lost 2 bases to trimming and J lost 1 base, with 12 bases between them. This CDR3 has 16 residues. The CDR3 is CASSERRELSGNTIYF. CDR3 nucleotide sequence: TGTGCCAGCAGTGAACGCAGGGAACTATCTGGAAACACCATATATTTT.

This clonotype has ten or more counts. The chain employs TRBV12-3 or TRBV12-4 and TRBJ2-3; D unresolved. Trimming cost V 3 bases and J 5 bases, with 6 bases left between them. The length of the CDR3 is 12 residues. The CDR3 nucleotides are TGTGCCAGCAGTTTCGGTCAAGATACGCAGTATTTT. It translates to CASSFGQDTQYF.

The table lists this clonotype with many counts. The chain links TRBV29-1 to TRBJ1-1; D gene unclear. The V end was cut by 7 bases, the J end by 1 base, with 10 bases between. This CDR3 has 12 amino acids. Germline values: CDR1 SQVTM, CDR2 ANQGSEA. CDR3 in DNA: TGCAGCGCCAGTTTGTCGAACACTGAAGCTTTCTTT. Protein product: CSASLSNTEAFF. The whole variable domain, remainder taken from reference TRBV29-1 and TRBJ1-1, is SAVISQKPSRDICQRGTSLTIQCQVDSQVTMMFWYRQQPGQSLTLIATANQGSEATYESGFVIDKFPISRPNLTFSTLTVSNMSPEDSSIYLCSASLSNTEAFFGQGTRLTVV.

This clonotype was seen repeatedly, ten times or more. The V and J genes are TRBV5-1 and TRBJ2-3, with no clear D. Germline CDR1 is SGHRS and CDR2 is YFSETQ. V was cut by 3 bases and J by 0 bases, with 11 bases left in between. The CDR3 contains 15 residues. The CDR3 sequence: CASSSATPSTDTQYF. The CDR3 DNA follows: TGCGCCAGCAGCTCCGCGACACCTAGCACAGATACGCAGTATTTT.

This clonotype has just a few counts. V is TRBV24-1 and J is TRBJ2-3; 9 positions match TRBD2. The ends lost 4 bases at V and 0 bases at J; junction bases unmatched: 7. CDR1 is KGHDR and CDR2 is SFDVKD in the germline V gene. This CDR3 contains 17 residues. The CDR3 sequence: CATSDPAGGTSTDTQYF. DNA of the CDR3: TGTGCCACCAGTGACCCTGCGGGAGGGACAAGCACAGATACGCAGTATTTT.

The CDR3 reads CASSLLETDTQYF. DNA of the CDR3: TGTGCCAGCAGCCTGCTAGAGACAGATACGCAGTATTTT. The rearrangement joins TRBV9 to TRBJ2-3; D not resolved. From germline, CDR1 is SGDLS and CDR2 YYNGEE. The CDR3 length is 13 residues. V lost 4 bases and J 3 bases, leaving 9 bases between the germline ends.

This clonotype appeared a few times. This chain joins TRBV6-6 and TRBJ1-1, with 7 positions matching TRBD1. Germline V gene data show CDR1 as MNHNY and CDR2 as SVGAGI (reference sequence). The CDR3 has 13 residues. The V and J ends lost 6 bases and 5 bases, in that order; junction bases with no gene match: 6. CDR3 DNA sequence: TGTGCCAGCAGGGGGACAGAGGGGACTGAAGCTTTCTTT. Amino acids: CASRGTEGTEAFF.